What follows are 16 T cell receptor beta chains derived from one specimen sequenced in a study of blood T cell repertoires in COVID-19. Sequenced by immunoSEQ multiplex PCR; TCRdb stores in-frame clones only, minus some. The sample includes 200,000 to 250,000 clones, under 90% of them seen just once. Sequencing used PBMCs or T cells enriched from blood (not recorded which). The source of these receptors is a woman aged 50 to 60 with acute COVID-19.

This chain joins TRBV28 and TRBJ1-5; no clear D gene. V lost 6 bases, J lost 3 bases, and 12 bases lay in between. This CDR3 has 14 residues. Germline loops: CDR1 MDHEN, CDR2 SYDVKM. DNA for the CDR3: TGTGCCAGCAGCCCAGGCGGGATCAATCAGCCCCAGCATTTT. It codes for CASSPGGINQPQHF.

The chain joins TRBV19 to TRBJ1-5; TRBD1 aligns across 8 bases. Germline lookup yields CDR1 LNHDA and CDR2 SQIVND (reference sequence). V lost 6 bases to trimming and J lost 2 bases; unmatched junction nucleotides: 6. The CDR3 has 15 residues. The CDR3 region has the DNA TGTGCCAGTAGAGAGGACAGGGCGGGCAATCAGCCCCAGCATTTT. Translated: CASREDRAGNQPQHF.

The chain joins TRBV18 to TRBJ2-3, with D tentatively TRBD1 (6 bases). V was pared by 4 bases and J by 2 bases, with 19 bases between. The CDR3 extends over 17 amino acids. Looked up from germline, CDR1 is KGHSH and CDR2 is LQKENI. This CDR3 reads CASSQSSTGAYTDTQYF. CDR3 DNA sequence: TGTGCCAGCTCACAATCCTCGACAGGAGCCTACACAGATACGCAGTATTTT.

The chain has TRBV2 and TRBJ1-6, with a tentative D call TRBD1 (6 bases). V lost 6 bases, J lost 11 bases, and 17 bases lay in between. CDR1 SNHLY and CDR2 FYNNEI come from the germline V gene. The CDR3 consists of 14 residues. The CDR3 nucleotides read TGTGCCAGCAGGGGCGAGGGGGTAGGAACACCCCTCCACTTT. Its translation is CASRGEGVGTPLHF.

The rearrangement joins TRBV5-1 to TRBJ1-1; 8 bases match TRBD1. Germline-derived CDR1 and CDR2 are SGHRS and YFSETQ. The V gene end was trimmed by 2 bases and the J gene end by 6 bases; junction bases not matched to a gene: 15. This CDR3 is 17 amino acids long. The CDR3, as DNA: TGCGCCAGCAGCTTCTTGACAGGGGTCTACCCTAACCCTGAAGCTTTCTTT. Protein sequence: CASSFLTGVYPNPEAFF.

This chain uses TRBV6-5 with TRBJ2-1; D possibly corresponds to TRBD2 (6 bases). V was cut by 0 bases and J by 9 bases, with 9 bases left in between. CDR3 length: 13 amino acids. The V gene's germline CDR1 is MNHEY and CDR2 SVGAGI. This chain's CDR3 is CASSYSRAGEQFF. As DNA, the CDR3 is TGTGCCAGCAGTTACTCGAGAGCGGGTGAGCAGTTCTTC.

The V call is TRBV5-1, the J call TRBJ1-1; the D gene is possibly TRBD1 (6 bases). Germline CDR1 SGHRS, CDR2 YFSETQ. The CDR3 is 15 amino acids. Trimming removed 2 bases at V and 2 bases at J, with 13 bases between. The DNA of the CDR3 is TGCGCCAGCAGCTTTAATGCAGGGGTAAACACTGAAGCTTTCTTT. Encoded protein: CASSFNAGVNTEAFF. The full variable domain, in which reference TRBV5-1 and TRBJ1-1 provide the parts outside the CDR3, is KAGVTQTPRYLIKTRGQQVTLSCSPISGHRSVSWYQQTPGQGLQFLFEYFSETQRNKGNFPGRFSGRQFSNSRSEMNVSTLELGDSALYLCASSFNAGVNTEAFFGQGTRLTVV.

V and J are TRBV11-2 and TRBJ1-6; 11 bases are a match to TRBD1. V trimming: 5 bases; J trimming: 9 bases; junction bases outside the gene matches: 3. In germline, CDR1 is SGHAT, CDR2 FQNNGV. The CDR3 contains 14 residues. The CDR3 coding sequence is TGTGCCAGCAGCCGGACAGGGGGCGGTTCACCCCTCCACTTT. It specifies CASSRTGGGSPLHF.

This clone has a single count. The rearrangement uses TRBV19 and TRBJ1-1, with 10 bases that match TRBD1. This CDR3 contains 16 residues. V was pared by 5 bases and J by 5 bases, with 11 bases of the junction left unmatched. The germline V gene encodes CDR1 LNHDA and CDR2 SQIVND (reference sequence). The DNA of the CDR3 is TGTGCCAGTAGTTTGTTGCCGGGACAGGGGAGGACTGAAGCTTTCTTT. This gives the protein CASSLLPGQGRTEAFF.

The chain couples TRBV9 to TRBJ2-3; D is unresolved. The CDR3 sequence is 13 residues long. The V end was cut by 1 base, the J end by 1 base, with 4 bases between. Germline CDR1 SGDLS, CDR2 YYNGEE. CDR3 protein: CASSVQGTDTQYF. CDR3 nucleotides: TGTGCCAGCAGCGTACAGGGCACAGATACGCAGTATTTT.

This chain joins TRBV29-1 and TRBJ1-4, with 7 bases matching TRBD1. The CDR3 length is 16 residues. Germline V gene lookup returns CDR1 SQVTM and CDR2 ANQGSEA. V was pared by 6 bases and J by 4 bases, with 14 bases of the junction left unmatched. CDR3 sequence reads: CSVAEKGARVNEKLFF. In DNA form, the CDR3 reads TGCAGCGTCGCGGAGAAGGGGGCCAGGGTTAATGAAAAACTGTTTTTT.

V and J are TRBV25-1 and TRBJ1-5; 8 bases are a match to TRBD1. Per the germline V gene, CDR1 is MGHDK and CDR2 is SYGVNS. V shed 2 bases and J 5 bases; nucleotides not matched to a gene: 5. This CDR3 comprises 15 residues. As DNA, the CDR3 is TGTGCCAGCAGTGAACAGGGGGCCGGGCATCAGCCCCAGCATTTT. Amino acid sequence: CASSEQGAGHQPQHF.

V is TRBV7-2 and J is TRBJ2-5; a possible D gene is TRBD2 (6 bases). This CDR3 is 16 amino acids long. V was clipped by 1 base and J by 0 bases, with 12 bases between them. Germline V gene sequence: CDR1 SGHTA, CDR2 FQGNSA. CDR3 DNA: TGTGCCAGCAGCTTAGGGGGCGCGGGGCACCAAGAGACCCAGTACTTC. Translation: CASSLGGAGHQETQYF.

The V and J genes are TRBV18 and TRBJ1-1; no clear D. Looked up from germline, CDR1 is KGHSH and CDR2 is LQKENI. V was cut by 0 bases and J by 5 bases, with 16 bases left in between. The CDR3 contains 16 residues. The CDR3 loop reads CASSPPILRGKTEAFF. In nucleotides, the CDR3 is TGTGCCAGCTCACCACCAATTCTCCGGGGTAAGACTGAAGCTTTCTTT.

The V call is TRBV2, the J call TRBJ2-2; possibly TRBD2 for D (6 bases). The CDR3 has 18 amino acids. V was shortened by 5 bases and J by 4 bases, with 23 bases between the two germline ends. Germline V gives CDR1 SNHLY, CDR2 FYNNEI. CDR3 nucleotides: TGTGCCAGCAGTTATGAGTCATTGGGGAGGAAAAGCACCGGGGAGCTGTTTTTT. Its protein is CASSYESLGRKSTGELFF.

A single count supports this clone. CDR3 in DNA: TGCGCCAGCAGCCCCCCCTTCCGGGACACTGAAGCTTTCTTT. Translation gives CASSPPFRDTEAFF. The V call is TRBV4-3, the J call TRBJ1-1; D gene uncertain. The CDR3 loop spans 14 amino acids. Germline V CDR1 and CDR2: LGHNA, YSLEER. With 4 bases removed from V and 3 bases from J, the gap between germline ends came to 12 bases.